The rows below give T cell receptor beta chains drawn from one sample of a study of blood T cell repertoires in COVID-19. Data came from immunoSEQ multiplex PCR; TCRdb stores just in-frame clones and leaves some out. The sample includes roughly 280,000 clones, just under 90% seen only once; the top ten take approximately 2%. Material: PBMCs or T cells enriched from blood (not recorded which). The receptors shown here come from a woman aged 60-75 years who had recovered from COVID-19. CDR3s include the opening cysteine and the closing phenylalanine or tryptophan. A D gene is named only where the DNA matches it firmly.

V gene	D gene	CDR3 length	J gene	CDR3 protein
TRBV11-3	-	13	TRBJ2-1	CASSLYRELEQFF
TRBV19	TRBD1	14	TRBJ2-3	CASKGTGLSDTQYF
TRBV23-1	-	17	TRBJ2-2	CASSHLDTQENTGELFF
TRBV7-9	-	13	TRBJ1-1	CASSPPAGGEAFF
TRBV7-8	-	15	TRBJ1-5	CASSFQGSSNQPQHF
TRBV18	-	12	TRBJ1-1	CASSPATAEAFF
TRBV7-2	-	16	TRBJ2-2	CASSSGLPLRTGELFF
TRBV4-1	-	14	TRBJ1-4	CASRTHLTNEKLFF
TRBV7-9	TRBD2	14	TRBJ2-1	CATKTSGGGDEQFF
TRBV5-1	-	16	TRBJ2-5	CASSLGLPPFQETQYF